This T cell receptor (beta chain) derives from a study of cytomegalovirus exposure and HLA in healthy donors. The study's findings and limits: Listed as cytomegalovirus-associated were more than 150 TCR beta chains. TCR sequences were mostly rare, though some public TCRs occurred in many donors.

The CDR3 totals 13 residues. Trimming pared 3 bases from V and 8 bases from J, leaving 13 bases between. CDR1 is SEHNR, CDR2 FQNEAQ, per germline (reference sequence). Among the 120 subjects of the validation cohort, separate from the roughly 700-subject first cohort, were the donors. Only in-frame clones appear in the TCRdb table, and some are missing; sequencing was by immunoSEQ multiplex PCR. The sample holds fewer than 350,000 clones; around nine tenths are singletons and the top ten take roughly 0.93%. As regards this clone: The antigen is unknown.

The clonotype originates from a woman aged 18 to 35 in good health and CMV-seronegative. V gene TRBV7-9 combines with J gene TRBJ1-1; D is possibly TRBD1 (6 bases). The material sequenced was PBMCs. CDR3 loop: CASSLPGGAEAFF. Here the CDR3 DNA reads TGTGCCAGCAGCTTGCCGGGGGGGGCGGAAGCTTTCTTT.